Listed below are T cell receptor beta chains from one sample, sequenced in a study of OX40 agonist ivuxolimab in advanced cancers. Profiled with immunoSEQ multiplex PCR; TCRdb holds only in-frame clones, not every one. The sample contains 85,000 to 130,000 clones, approximately 90% of which appear only once. The specimen comprised CD4+ or CD8+ T cells sorted from blood, sampled in a trial of the OX40 agonist ivuxolimab. These receptor sequences come from an adult with an advanced solid tumor such as melanoma, head and neck, liver or kidney cancer. The CDR3 runs from the conserved cysteine through the conserved F or W. Fields, in order: J gene, clone size, D gene, V gene, CDR3 DNA, CDR3 protein. The D gene is left open where the match is weak. Rows give clone size only sometimes, using once, few, many, or a class for an expanded clone.

>TRBJ2-7|.|TRBD1|TRBV18
TGTGCCAGCTCACCCGGACAGGGACTCTCCTACGAGCAGTACTTC
CASSPGQGLSYEQYF
>TRBJ1-6|.|.|TRBV29-1
TGCAGCGTAAGAGGGGGTGGCCCCCTAAATTCACCCCTCCACTTT
CSVRGGGPLNSPLHF
>TRBJ2-5|.|.|TRBV5-1
TGCGCCAGCAGCTTGGCAGGGTTGATTGAGACCCAGTACTTC
CASSLAGLIETQYF
>TRBJ2-3|.|TRBD1|TRBV5-1
TGCGCCAGCAGCTCTGGACAGGGACCAGATACGCAGTATTTT
CASSSGQGPDTQYF
>TRBJ2-2|once|TRBD1|TRBV19
TGTGCCAGTTTGGACAGGGACGAATCCGGGGAGCTGTTTTTT
CASLDRDESGELFF
>TRBJ2-1|.|.|TRBV28
TGTGCCAGCAGTTCGTCGGAGCTGAGCTCCTACAATGAGCAGTTCTTC
CASSSSELSSYNEQFF
>TRBJ2-3|.|.|TRBV5-4
TGTGCCAGCAGCCCGATGGGACTGGCGGGGGCAGAAGGGGGTGATACGCAGTATTTT
CASSPMGLAGAEGGDTQYF
>TRBJ1-6|.|.|TRBV7-7
TGTGCTAGCAGCCCCCTGGACCTCTATAATTCACCCCTCCACTTT
CASSPLDLYNSPLHF
>TRBJ1-3|.|TRBD1|TRBV19
TGTGCCAGTAGATCGACAGGGCTCAGCTCTGGAAACACCATATATTTT
CASRSTGLSSGNTIYF
>TRBJ1-1|.|TRBD1|TRBV7-2
TGTGCCAGCAGCGTGGGACAGGGGGCGGGTGAAGCTTTCTTT
CASSVGQGAGEAFF
>TRBJ2-5|.|TRBD2|TRBV25-1
TGTGCCAGCAGTGACTCCCTTTCGCGGGGGGGCCTGGAGACCCAGTACTTC
CASSDSLSRGGLETQYF
>TRBJ1-3|.|.|TRBV5-1
TGCGCCAGCAGCTTGGTGAGTCCCGACTCTGGAAACACCATATATTTT
CASSLVSPDSGNTIYF